The next 23 T cell receptor beta chains were all read from a single sample in a study of OX40 agonist ivuxolimab in advanced cancers. Here immunoSEQ multiplex PCR was the method, and the copy in TCRdb shows in-frame clones only, minus some. The sample records about 96,000 clones, about 90% being singletons. The sequences come from CD4+ or CD8+ T cells sorted from blood, collected in a trial of the OX40 agonist ivuxolimab. These receptors were taken from an adult with an advanced solid tumor such as melanoma, head and neck, liver or kidney cancer.

The CDR3 bases are TGCGCCAGCAGCCCCGGGCCCTTCTTACAGTCAGATACGCAGTATTTT. It yields the protein CASSPGPFLQSDTQYF. This chain uses TRBV4-1 with TRBJ2-3; D is unresolved. Trimming took off 4 bases at V and 4 bases at J, with 18 bases between the two ends. The CDR3 covers 16 residues. Germline assignment: CDR1 MGHRA and CDR2 YSYEKL.

This rearrangement joins TRBV5-3 to TRBJ2-1; 9 bases agree with TRBD1. TRBV5-3 is an ORF, and what it does is uncertain. CDR3 length equals 16 residues. V gave up 4 bases and J gave up 0 bases; unmatched junction bases: 5. In DNA, the CDR3 is TGTGCCAGAAGCGCAACAGGGGGCCCCTCCTACAATGAGCAGTTCTTC. Protein: CARSATGGPSYNEQFF.

V usage is TRBV4-2 and J usage is TRBJ1-4, with TRBD1 identical over 8 bases. The V gene end was trimmed by 1 base and the J gene end by 4 bases; junction bases not matched to a gene: 5. CDR3 size: 16 residues. CDR1 and CDR2 (germline): LGHNA, YNFKEQ. DNA of the CDR3: TGTGCCAGCAGCCAAGCCGGGACAGGCAATAATGAAAAACTGTTTTTT. It codes for CASSQAGTGNNEKLFF.

This clone was found a few times. J is TRBJ1-2 and V is TRBV14, with D unresolved. This CDR3 is 12 amino acids long. V was cut by 0 bases and J by 9 bases, with 8 bases left in between. CDR1 is SGHDN and CDR2 is FVKESK in the germline V gene. CDR3 bases: TGTGCCAGCAGCCAAGATCCTACCAGCTACACCTTC. Protein product: CASSQDPTSYTF.

CDR3 amino acids: CASSLGVANTEAFF. The CDR3 nucleotides are TGTGCCAGCAGCTTAGGGGTAGCGAACACTGAAGCTTTCTTT. The chain is built from TRBV7-8 and TRBJ1-1; no clear D gene. Trimming removed 1 base from V and 1 base from J, with 7 bases in between. The CDR3 length is 14 residues. The germline V gene has CDR1 SGHVS and CDR2 FQNEAQ.

This clone has a single count. The chain carries TRBV28 and TRBJ2-5, with D uncertain. The CDR3 runs to 12 residues. Trimming stripped 2 bases from V and 1 base from J, with 2 bases between. CDR1 is MDHEN, CDR2 SYDVKM, per germline. The CDR3 sequence is CASSLPQETQYF. The CDR3 DNA reads TGTGCCAGCAGTTTACCCCAAGAGACCCAGTACTTC.

V gene TRBV19 combines with J gene TRBJ2-1; a weak D match, TRBD1 (7 bases). Trimming took off 3 bases at V and 4 bases at J, with 16 bases between the two ends. The CDR3 has 16 residues. Germline CDR1 is LNHDA and CDR2 is SQIVND (reference sequence). For the CDR3, the DNA is TGTGCCAGTAGTATGGACAGGCCGCGGGAATACAATGAGCAGTTCTTC. Amino acids: CASSMDRPREYNEQFF.

This chain connects TRBV14 to TRBJ2-3, with a tentative D call TRBD2 (7 bases). Trimming removed 3 bases from V and 2 bases from J, with 15 bases in between. The V gene's germline CDR1 is SGHDN and CDR2 FVKESK. The CDR3 sequence is 16 residues long. This CDR3 is CASSQGAQRDTDTQYF. CDR3 bases: TGTGCCAGCAGCCAGGGGGCCCAGCGGGACACAGATACGCAGTATTTT. Full variable domain (missing parts from reference TRBV14 and TRBJ2-3): EAGVTQFPSHSVIEKGQTVTLRCDPISGHDNLYWYRRVMGKEIKFLLHFVKESKQDESGMPNNRFLAERTGGTYSTLKVQPAELEDSGVYFCASSQGAQRDTDTQYFGPGTRLTVL.

The CDR3 protein is CASSPDPSGDLYQETQYF. CDR3 sequence (DNA): TGTGCCAGCTCACCCGACCCCTCAGGGGACCTGTACCAAGAGACCCAGTACTTC. The chain couples TRBV18 to TRBJ2-5; a weak D match, TRBD1 (6 bases). Looked up from germline, CDR1 is KGHSH and CDR2 is LQKENI. Trimming stripped 3 bases from V and 0 bases from J, with 20 bases between. The CDR3 runs 18 residues. Based on the CDR3 plus reference TRBV18 and TRBJ2-5, the full variable domain is NAGVMQNPRHLVRRRGQEARLRCSPMKGHSHVYWYRQLPEEGLKFMVYLQKENIIDESGMPKERFSAEFPKEGPSILRIQQVVRGDSAAYFCASSPDPSGDLYQETQYFGPGTRLLVL.

J is TRBJ2-3 and V is TRBV12-5, with 12 bases matching TRBD2. CDR3 length: 16 residues. The germline V gene encodes CDR1 LGHNT and CDR2 FRNRAP. The V and J ends lost 3 bases and 3 bases, in that order; junction bases with no gene match: 4. The CDR3 sequence is CASGFPTSGRTDTQYF. The CDR3 nucleotides are TGTGCTAGTGGTTTCCCAACTAGCGGGAGGACAGATACGCAGTATTTT.

The rearrangement links TRBV18 to TRBJ1-2; possibly TRBD1 for D (5 bases). V shed 3 bases and J shed 2 bases, with 10 bases lying between them. The CDR3 consists of 14 residues. From germline, CDR1 is KGHSH and CDR2 LQKENI. CDR3 coding DNA: TGTGCCAGCTCACCCGCGGCAGGGAACTATGGCTACACCTTC. Translated, it gives CASSPAAGNYGYTF. Full variable domain (outside the CDR3, taken from reference TRBV18 and TRBJ1-2): NAGVMQNPRHLVRRRGQEARLRCSPMKGHSHVYWYRQLPEEGLKFMVYLQKENIIDESGMPKERFSAEFPKEGPSILRIQQVVRGDSAAYFCASSPAAGNYGYTFGSGTRLTVV.

This clone has only a few counts. This rearrangement joins TRBV15 to TRBJ2-3, with D hard to call. The germline V gene has CDR1 LNHNV and CDR2 YYDKDF (reference sequence). The length of the CDR3 is 14 residues. Deletions cut 5 bases from V and 0 bases from J, with 9 bases between. The CDR3 region is CATSRGISTDTQYF. The CDR3 DNA sequence: TGTGCCACCAGCCGAGGCATTAGCACAGATACGCAGTATTTT.

The rearrangement joins TRBV6-5 to TRBJ1-6; 11 nucleotides agree with TRBD1. CDR3 length equals 14 residues. Trimming cost V 8 bases and J 7 bases; bases outside gene matches: 4. Germline values: CDR1 MNHEY, CDR2 SVGAGI. The CDR3 bases are TGTGCCAGCGGACGGGACAGGGGGAATTCACCCCTCCACTTT. Translating gives CASGRDRGNSPLHF.

A single count supports this clone. The V call is TRBV11-2, the J call TRBJ2-7; 9 nucleotides line up with TRBD2. This CDR3 contains 15 residues. Losses at the gene ends were 3 bases for V and 0 bases for J; bases not matched to a gene: 3. The germline gives CDR1 SGHAT, CDR2 FQNNGV. CDR3 loop: CASSFRTSVSYEQYF. CDR3 DNA sequence: TGTGCCAGCAGCTTCCGGACTAGCGTCTCCTACGAGCAGTACTTC.

The chain uses TRBV6-4 and TRBJ2-7; 10 bases match TRBD2. Trimming removed 7 bases from V and 2 bases from J; junction bases left unmatched: 17. The germline gives CDR1 MRHNA, CDR2 SNTAGT. CDR3 size: 18 residues. The chain's CDR3 is CASICRGVAGGIPYEQYF. CDR3 nucleotides: TGTGCCAGCATTTGTCGGGGGGTAGCGGGAGGTATTCCCTACGAGCAGTACTTC.

The chain carries TRBV4-1 and TRBJ2-2, with 8 bases matching TRBD2. Trimming took 4 bases from V and 1 from J; bases not matched to a gene: 8. Per the germline V gene, CDR1 is MGHRA and CDR2 is YSYEKL. This CDR3 is 17 amino acids long. In nucleotides, the CDR3 is TGCGCCAGCAGCCCCCGCCCCGGGACTAGGAACACCGGGGAGCTGTTTTTT. Residues: CASSPRPGTRNTGELFF.

V and J are TRBV7-3 and TRBJ2-3; tentatively, D is TRBD1 or TRBD2 (6 bases each). The V end was cut by 1 base, the J end by 4 bases, with 12 bases between. Germline values: CDR1 SGHTA, CDR2 FQGTGA. The length of the CDR3 is 15 residues. CDR3 sequence reads: CASSLNGGLSDTQYF. The CDR3 coding sequence is TGTGCCAGCAGCTTAAATGGGGGGCTGTCAGATACGCAGTATTTT.

V gene TRBV9 combines with J gene TRBJ2-7; 11 bases agree with TRBD2. Germline V gene sequence: CDR1 SGDLS, CDR2 YYNGEE. Unmatched junction bases numbered 6, after V lost 3 bases and J lost 4 bases. The CDR3 is 15 residues long. CDR3 protein: CASSENSGRDYEQYF. The CDR3 DNA reads as TGTGCCAGCAGCGAGAATAGCGGGAGGGATTACGAGCAGTACTTC. Supplemented by reference TRBV9 and TRBJ2-7, the full variable domain reads DSGVTQTPKHLITATGQRVTLRCSPRSGDLSVYWYQQSLDQGLQFLIQYYNGEERAKGNILERFSAQQFPDLHSELNLSSLELGDSALYFCASSENSGRDYEQYFGPGTRLTVT.

CDR3 residues: CASSLAGDGIEGYTF. The CDR3 coding sequence is TGCGCCAGCAGCTTGGCAGGGGATGGTATTGAAGGCTACACCTTC. The V and J genes are TRBV5-1 and TRBJ1-2; weak D call: TRBD1 (6 bases). This CDR3 comprises 15 residues. Germline assignment: CDR1 SGHRS and CDR2 YFSETQ. V was pared by 0 bases and J by 8 bases, with 17 bases between.

The chain carries TRBV11-3 and TRBJ2-5; maybe TRBD1 (5 bases). CDR1 and CDR2 (germline): SGHNT, YENEEA. The CDR3 is 13 residues long. Trimming stripped 5 bases from V and 3 bases from J, with 10 bases between. Here the CDR3 reads CASSLPREETQYF. The CDR3 nucleotides read TGTGCCAGCAGCCTACCCAGGGAAGAGACCCAGTACTTC.

V is TRBV4-3 and J is TRBJ2-4; possible D gene TRBD2, 6 bases. V dropped 0 bases and J dropped 5 bases, with 20 bases sitting between them. Germline V CDR1 and CDR2: LGHNA, YSLEER. The CDR3 is 18 residues long. CDR3 nucleotides: TGCGCCAGCAGCCAAGAAGCTTTCGGCAGGGAGGTCGAAAACATTCAGTACTTC. Residues: CASSQEAFGREVENIQYF.

The J gene is TRBJ1-4, the V gene TRBV30; D is possibly TRBD1 (6 bases). V was shortened by 1 base and J by 3 bases, with 12 bases between the two germline ends. From germline, CDR1 is GTSNPN and CDR2 SVGIG (reference sequence). The CDR3 contains 15 residues. CDR3 sequence (DNA): TGTGCCTGGAGTGAAAAGACAGGAGCTAATGAAAAACTGTTTTTT. Its protein is CAWSEKTGANEKLFF. Based on the CDR3 plus reference TRBV30 and TRBJ1-4, the full variable domain is SQTIHQWPATLVQPVGSPLSLECTVEGTSNPNLYWYRQAAGRGLQLLFYSVGIGQISSEVPQNLSASRPQDRQFILSSKKLLLSDSGFYLCAWSEKTGANEKLFFGSGTQLSVL.

Details on this clone: This sample includes further DNA sequences coding for the same CDR3. The chain couples TRBV29-1 to TRBJ1-3, with D unresolved. The CDR3 runs to 11 residues. Germline CDR1 SQVTM, CDR2 ANQGSEA. Trimming shortened V by 2 bases and J by 3 bases, and 2 bases separated the two germline ends. CDR3 nucleotide sequence: TGCAGCGTTGAACGTGGAAACACCATATATTTT. As protein: CSVERGNTIYF.